This entry lists 32 T cell receptor beta chains sequenced from one sample in a study of technical replicates of blood from several donors. TCRdb's table, derived via immunoSEQ multiplex PCR, lists solely in-frame clones and lacks some. The table has about 89,000 clones, 94% seen once. The sequenced sample was T cells isolated from PBMCs. The receptors originated from a human donor in good health.

This clone was counted once. The rearrangement links TRBV27 to TRBJ2-7; the D gene is possibly TRBD1 (6 bases). The CDR3 totals 13 residues. With 8 bases removed from V and 3 bases from J, the gap between germline ends came to 14 bases. Germline V lookup: CDR1 MNHEY, CDR2 SMNVEV (reference sequence). CDR3 loop: CASSRTEYYEQYF. The DNA for the CDR3 is TGTGCCAGCTCTCGGACAGAATACTACGAGCAGTACTTC.

V gene TRBV7-9 combines with J gene TRBJ1-1; D may be TRBD1 (6 bases). The CDR3 is 13 amino acids. The germline gives CDR1 SEHNR, CDR2 FQNEAQ (reference sequence). V dropped 5 bases and J dropped 4 bases, with 11 bases sitting between them. CDR3 in amino acids: CASSTRRGTEAFF. The CDR3 DNA is TGTGCCAGCAGCACGCGCAGGGGCACTGAAGCTTTCTTT.

The chain uses TRBV6-1 and TRBJ2-7; TRBD2 might be the D (6 bases). CDR1 is MNHNS and CDR2 is SASEGT in the germline V gene. V lost 2 bases, J lost 2 bases, and 10 bases lay in between. This CDR3 has 14 amino acids. DNA of the CDR3: TGTGCCAGCAGTGAACAGGGAGGAACCTACGAGCAGTACTTC. Its protein is CASSEQGGTYEQYF.

The CDR3 DNA reads as TGTGCCAGCAGTGAACGGTATCGGCGGGACAACACCGGGGAGCTGTTTTTT. Residues: CASSERYRRDNTGELFF. The chain carries TRBV6-1 and TRBJ2-2, with D possibly TRBD2 on 6 matching bases. Germline loops: CDR1 MNHNS, CDR2 SASEGT. Trimming pared 2 bases from V and 2 bases from J, leaving 15 bases between. The CDR3 consists of 17 residues.

The chain uses TRBV10-3 and TRBJ1-2; D might be TRBD1 (6 bases). V gave up 6 bases and J gave up 8 bases, with 10 bases separating them. This CDR3 is 11 amino acids long. The germline V gene has CDR1 ENHRY and CDR2 SYGVKD. The CDR3 bases are TGTGCCATCAGCGGACAGAACGGCTACACCTTC. The encoded protein is CAISGQNGYTF.

J is TRBJ2-3 and V is TRBV6-4, with 8 bases lining up with TRBD2. The CDR3 runs to 15 residues. Germline V gene data show CDR1 as MRHNA and CDR2 as SNTAGT. V shed 2 bases, J shed 2 bases, and the junction held 3 bases outside the gene matches. The CDR3 region is CASSDGGRTTDTQYF. Written as DNA, the CDR3 is TGTGCCAGCAGTGACGGCGGGAGGACCACAGATACGCAGTATTTT.

This chain joins TRBV5-1 and TRBJ2-3; TRBD2 matches at 16 bases. Germline values: CDR1 SGHRS, CDR2 YFSETQ. The CDR3 sequence is 18 residues long. With 0 bases clipped from V and 3 bases from J, the junction kept 4 bases outside the gene matches. The CDR3 sequence: CASSLAPGLAGGTDTQYF. For the CDR3, the DNA is TGCGCCAGCAGCTTGGCCCCGGGACTAGCGGGGGGGACAGATACGCAGTATTTT.

This clone was observed a single time. The chain combines TRBV30 with TRBJ1-5, with D perhaps TRBD1 (6 bases). The germline V gene encodes CDR1 GTSNPN and CDR2 SVGIG (reference sequence). CDR3 length: 14 residues. V lost 1 base and J lost 7, with 14 bases in between. The CDR3 is CAWSEKTGWQPQHF. As DNA, the CDR3 is TGTGCCTGGAGTGAGAAGACAGGTTGGCAGCCCCAGCATTTT.

This chain connects TRBV7-2 to TRBJ1-1, with D perhaps TRBD1 (5 bases). The CDR3 loop spans 12 amino acids. V was clipped by 0 bases and J by 11 bases, with 10 bases between them. Germline V CDR1 and CDR2: SGHTA, FQGNSA. This CDR3 is CASSLALGGAFF. The DNA for the CDR3 is TGTGCCAGCAGCTTAGCGTTGGGGGGGGCTTTCTTT. Filled out from reference TRBV7-2 and TRBJ1-1, the complete variable domain reads GAGVSQSPSNKVTEKGKDVELRCDPISGHTALYWYRQSLGQGLEFLIYFQGNSAPDKSGLPSDRFSAERTGGSVSTLTIQRTQQEDSAVYLCASSLALGGAFFGQGTRLTVV.

The chain employs TRBV15 and TRBJ2-1, with a weak D call TRBD1 (6 bases). The CDR3 extends over 14 amino acids. From germline, CDR1 is LNHNV and CDR2 YYDKDF (reference sequence). The ends were cut back, 6 bases at V and 6 bases at J, with 15 bases in the middle. CDR3 DNA sequence: TGTGCCACCAGGTACAGGGTAGGATTCAATGAGCAGTTCTTC. Protein product: CATRYRVGFNEQFF.

This chain joins TRBV7-9 and TRBJ2-7, with D hard to call. This CDR3 comprises 13 residues. Germline V gives CDR1 SEHNR, CDR2 FQNEAQ (reference sequence). V shed 8 bases and J shed 3 bases, with 14 bases lying between them. CDR3 DNA sequence: TGTGCCAGCGCCACCGACATCCTCTACGAGCAGTACTTC. Its protein is CASATDILYEQYF.

The V and J genes are TRBV25-1 and TRBJ1-4; D gene ambiguous. In germline, CDR1 is MGHDK, CDR2 SYGVNS. This CDR3 has 13 residues. The V end was cut by 3 bases, the J end by 8 bases, with 10 bases between. This CDR3 is CASSDRVREKLFF. The DNA of the CDR3 is TGTGCCAGCAGTGACCGGGTCCGGGAAAAACTGTTTTTT.

Note on this clone: Compared with germline, one end of the junction differs, possibly owing to a read error. The chain recombines TRBV7-7 with TRBJ2-2; TRBD2 matches at 8 bases. The CDR3 is made up of 13 amino acids. CDR1 and CDR2 from the germline V gene are SSHAT and FNYEAQ (reference sequence). The CDR3 nucleotides are TGTGCTAGCAGCTTCGGGGGGGCCGGGGAGCTGTTTTTT. The encoded protein is CASSFGGAGELFF.

This sequence joins TRBV19 and TRBJ2-7, with a tentative D call TRBD1 (5 bases). This CDR3 has 13 amino acids. Trimming shortened V by 4 bases and J by 2 bases, and 9 bases separated the two germline ends. The germline V gene has CDR1 LNHDA and CDR2 SQIVND (reference sequence). The CDR3 loop is CASSKQAAYEQYF. The CDR3 nucleotides are TGTGCCAGTAGTAAACAGGCTGCCTACGAGCAGTACTTC.

The chain carries TRBV6-6 and TRBJ2-5; 10 positions match TRBD2. The CDR3 totals 16 residues. Germline-derived CDR1 and CDR2 are MNHNY and SVGAGI (reference sequence). Trimming took 6 bases from V and 9 from J; bases not matched to a gene: 16. The CDR3 coding sequence is TGTGCCAGCAGCTATACTCTAGCGGGGGCCATGGGGGCCCAGTACTTC. Protein: CASSYTLAGAMGAQYF.

This CDR3 reads CASVPAGGRTEAFF. The CDR3 DNA reads as TGTGCCAGCGTACCTGCAGGGGGCCGGACTGAAGCTTTCTTT. The chain combines TRBV2 with TRBJ1-1, with 8 bases that match TRBD1. Trimming cost V 8 bases and J 5 bases; bases outside gene matches: 10. This CDR3 has 14 residues. The germline V gene has CDR1 SNHLY and CDR2 FYNNEI.

V usage is TRBV19 and J usage is TRBJ1-5, with TRBD1 matching over 10 bases. V lost 10 bases to trimming and J lost 4 bases; unmatched junction nucleotides: 4. This CDR3 spans 13 amino acids. Germline V lookup: CDR1 LNHDA, CDR2 SQIVND (reference sequence). The CDR3 reads CATWDRGNQPQHF. The CDR3 DNA reads as TGTGCCACCTGGGACAGGGGAAATCAGCCCCAGCATTTT.

This sequence joins TRBV19 and TRBJ1-5; perhaps TRBD1 as D (6 bases). Germline V gene lookup returns CDR1 LNHDA and CDR2 SQIVND (reference sequence). The CDR3 runs to 15 residues. Deletions cut 4 bases from V and 6 bases from J, with 16 bases between. CDR3 sequence reads: CASSTLSGGGQPQHF. In DNA, the CDR3 is TGTGCCAGTAGTACGCTATCGGGGGGCGGTCAGCCCCAGCATTTT.

This chain joins TRBV7-9 and TRBJ2-1, with 7 bases lining up with TRBD2. The germline V gene has CDR1 SEHNR and CDR2 FQNEAQ (reference sequence). The CDR3 contains 16 residues. V was clipped by 5 bases and J by 1 base; unmatched bases: 8. This chain's CDR3 is CASSRGAAGSYNEQFF. The CDR3 nucleotides are TGTGCCAGCAGCCGCGGGGCAGCGGGGTCCTACAATGAGCAGTTCTTC.

The V gene is TRBV13, the J gene TRBJ1-1; a weak D match, TRBD1 (6 bases). The CDR3 spans 15 residues. Trimming stripped 5 bases from V and 1 base from J, with 14 bases between. CDR1 and CDR2 from the germline V gene are PRHDT and FYEKMQ (reference sequence). The CDR3 DNA follows: TGTGCCAGCAGCCAGCCACAGGGCAGGAACACTGAAGCTTTCTTT. Amino acids: CASSQPQGRNTEAFF.

This clone was counted a single time. The rearrangement uses TRBV4-1 and TRBJ1-6, with no clear D. Germline loops: CDR1 MGHRA, CDR2 YSYEKL. The CDR3 contains 15 residues. Trimming shortened V by 1 base and J by 8 bases, and 12 bases separated the two germline ends. The chain's CDR3 is CASSQAQTGYSPLHF. Here the CDR3 DNA reads TGCGCCAGCAGCCAAGCCCAGACGGGGTATTCACCCCTCCACTTT.

DNA for the CDR3: TGTGCCAGCAGTTTCAGCGGGGGTACGAACATTCAGTACTTC. This codes for CASSFSGGTNIQYF. V gene TRBV28 combines with J gene TRBJ2-4, with 8 bases lining up with TRBD2. Germline CDR1 MDHEN, CDR2 SYDVKM. The CDR3 contains 14 residues. Germline trimming cut 3 bases from V and 7 bases from J; bases unmatched to any gene: 5.

The rearrangement joins TRBV5-6 to TRBJ2-1, with a weak D call TRBD2 (5 bases). V lost 2 bases and J 7 bases, leaving 13 bases between the germline ends. The germline gives CDR1 SGHDT, CDR2 YYEEEE. CDR3 length: 14 amino acids. The CDR3 protein is CASSFLNERNEQFF. CDR3 DNA: TGTGCCAGCAGCTTCCTTAACGAGCGGAATGAGCAGTTCTTC.

This chain connects TRBV7-9 to TRBJ2-1, with 10 nucleotides matching TRBD2. CDR1 SEHNR and CDR2 FQNEAQ come from the germline V gene (reference sequence). The CDR3 length is 17 residues. V was clipped by 0 bases and J by 10 bases; unmatched bases: 12. CDR3 in amino acids: CASSLADLAGVRREQFF. As DNA, the CDR3 is TGTGCCAGCAGCTTAGCTGACCTAGCGGGGGTTAGGCGGGAGCAGTTCTTC.

This clone has just one count. The V gene is TRBV9, the J gene TRBJ2-7; the D gene is possibly TRBD2 (6 bases). Germline V gives CDR1 SGDLS, CDR2 YYNGEE. V was pared by 3 bases and J by 5 bases, with 15 bases between. The CDR3 has 14 residues. This chain's CDR3 is CASSAGLAVHEQYF. CDR3 DNA: TGTGCCAGCAGCGCGGGACTCGCGGTCCACGAGCAGTACTTC.

The V and J genes are TRBV15 and TRBJ1-4; D is uncertain. The V gene lost 2 bases and the J gene lost 5 bases, with 3 bases spanning the gap. Germline values: CDR1 LNHNV, CDR2 YYDKDF (reference sequence). This CDR3 comprises 12 residues. The CDR3 DNA sequence: TGTGCCACCAGCAGACGGAATGAAAAACTGTTTTTT. This encodes CATSRRNEKLFF.

V usage is TRBV6-5 and J usage is TRBJ1-1, with D perhaps matching TRBD1 (5 bases). The germline CDR1 and CDR2 sequences are MNHEY and SVGAGI. The CDR3 is 14 amino acids. V was trimmed by 5 bases and J by 6 bases, leaving 16 bases between them. The CDR3 DNA sequence: TGTGCCAGCAGTCGAGCCCTAAGGGACTCTGAAGCTTTCTTT. Residues: CASSRALRDSEAFF.

The chain has TRBV19 and TRBJ2-1; 8 bases match TRBD2. Germline V gene lookup returns CDR1 LNHDA and CDR2 SQIVND (reference sequence). The CDR3 extends over 13 amino acids. V was clipped by 6 bases and J by 6 bases; unmatched bases: 4. DNA for the CDR3: TGTGCCAGTAGGGCGGGGGGCCTCAATGAGCAGTTCTTC. Translating it yields CASRAGGLNEQFF.

The chain employs TRBV7-6 and TRBJ2-7; the D gene is possibly TRBD1 (6 bases). This CDR3 is 15 amino acids long. CDR1 SGHVS and CDR2 FNYEAQ come from the germline V gene. V lost 5 bases to trimming and J lost 5 bases, with 19 bases between them. The CDR3: CASSLTETGKHEQYF. In DNA form, the CDR3 reads TGTGCCAGCAGCCTTACAGAGACAGGTAAACACGAGCAGTACTTC.

This rearrangement joins TRBV6-5 to TRBJ1-5; perhaps TRBD1 as D (5 bases). V lost 5 bases, J lost 6 bases, and 11 bases lay in between. Germline V gives CDR1 MNHEY, CDR2 SVGAGI. There are 13 residues in the CDR3. CDR3: CASSNVQGQPQHF. For the CDR3, the DNA is TGTGCCAGCAGTAATGTCCAGGGTCAGCCCCAGCATTTT.

The chain is built from TRBV15 and TRBJ2-2, with TRBD1 matching 10 bases. Trimming removed 2 bases from V and 4 bases from J; junction bases left unmatched: 7. The germline V gene encodes CDR1 LNHNV and CDR2 YYDKDF (reference sequence). CDR3 length equals 17 residues. In DNA, the CDR3 is TGTGCCACCAGCAGATCCCCGGGACAGGGGAGCACCGGGGAGCTGTTTTTT. Its translation: CATSRSPGQGSTGELFF.

The chain employs TRBV6-5 and TRBJ2-1; tentative D call: TRBD1 (5 bases). This CDR3 has 15 residues. Germline CDR1 MNHEY, CDR2 SVGAGI. V lost 2 bases to trimming and J lost 7 bases, with 15 bases between them. The CDR3 nucleotides read TGTGCCAGCAGTTACGGGGCAGGGAATTCTAATGAGCAGTTCTTC. This sequence encodes CASSYGAGNSNEQFF.